The 20 T cell receptor beta chains in this list originate from one sample, sequenced in a study of technical replicates of blood from several donors. TCRdb's copy holds only in-frame clones and misses some; the assay was immunoSEQ multiplex PCR. The table lists some 60,000 clones, under 90% of them singletons. Sequencing used PBMCs. The receptors shown here come from a human donor in good health. Some clones in this sample may be carry-over from other donors' samples.

This clone was found once. This rearrangement joins TRBV7-5 to TRBJ2-7; TRBD2 is the table's D call and was not checked against the DNA. TRBV7-5 is designated a pseudogene. The CDR3 loop spans 15 amino acids. This CDR3 reads CVRSPPRGVAYEQYF. For the CDR3, the DNA is TGTGTCAGAAGCCCCCCCCGGGGGGTGGCCTACGAGCAGTACTTC.

The chain joins TRBV7-2 to TRBJ2-7, with 9 bases that match TRBD1. The CDR3 totals 13 residues. Trimming cost V 9 bases and J 5 bases; bases outside gene matches: 8. From germline, CDR1 is SGHTA and CDR2 FQGNSA. CDR3 nucleotide sequence: TGTGCCAGTCGGACAGGGGCTGATCACGAGCAGTACTTC. This translates into CASRTGADHEQYF.

V and J are TRBV19 and TRBJ1-1, with D possibly TRBD1 on 5 matching bases. The CDR3 is made up of 13 amino acids. Germline values: CDR1 LNHDA, CDR2 SQIVND (reference sequence). V gave up 3 bases and J gave up 4 bases, with 9 bases separating them. CDR3 DNA sequence: TGTGCCAGTAGTATCCAGGGTGGCACTGAAGCTTTCTTT. Translating gives CASSIQGGTEAFF.

The chain links TRBV30 to TRBJ1-5; no firm D call. CDR1 and CDR2 (germline): GTSNPN, SVGIG (reference sequence). Trimming pared 2 bases from V and 2 bases from J, leaving 7 bases between. This CDR3 is 13 amino acids long. CDR3 protein: CAWSYNGNQPQHF. The DNA for the CDR3 is TGTGCCTGGAGTTACAACGGCAATCAGCCCCAGCATTTT.

The chain has TRBV7-8 and TRBJ2-3; 8 bases agree with TRBD2. The CDR3 runs to 16 residues. V was pared by 5 bases and J by 3 bases, with 10 bases of the junction left unmatched. CDR1 and CDR2 (germline): SGHVS, FQNEAQ. The CDR3 loop reads CASSPLVVAGTDTQYF. The CDR3 coding sequence is TGTGCCAGCAGCCCACTCGTGGTAGCGGGAACAGATACGCAGTATTTT.

In its sample, this clone was seen once. This chain joins TRBV7-8 and TRBJ2-5; tentative D call: TRBD2 (6 bases). Germline CDR1 SGHVS, CDR2 FQNEAQ. This CDR3 is 16 amino acids long. V lost 3 bases to trimming and J lost 2 bases, with 16 bases between them. The CDR3 DNA follows: TGTGCCAGCAGCTTGAGAGGCGGGGTCTTACAAGAGACCCAGTACTTC. The encoded protein is CASSLRGGVLQETQYF.

This clone was seen once. The V call is TRBV4-1, the J call TRBJ1-6; D might be TRBD1 (5 bases). The V end lost 0 bases, the J end lost 8 bases, and 8 bases lay between the germline ends. Germline V gene data show CDR1 as MGHRA and CDR2 as YSYEKL. The CDR3 runs 14 residues. This chain's CDR3 is CASSQDAGYSPLHF. The CDR3 bases are TGCGCCAGCAGCCAAGACGCAGGGTATTCACCCCTCCACTTT.

The V and J genes are TRBV5-1 and TRBJ2-3; 8 bases are shared with TRBD1. Germline trimming cut 4 bases from V and 6 bases from J; bases unmatched to any gene: 10. This CDR3 spans 15 amino acids. Germline values: CDR1 SGHRS, CDR2 YFSETQ. In DNA, the CDR3 is TGCGCCAGCAGCCTCCGGACAGGGCCGAGGGATACGCAGTATTTT. Amino acid sequence: CASSLRTGPRDTQYF.

This clone came up a few times. A read error may produce the germline difference seen at one junction end. The V and J genes are TRBV6-7 and TRBJ1-5; 8 positions agree with TRBD1. TRBV6-7 is identified as an open reading frame with a role that is uncertain. CDR3 size: 10 residues. CDR3 in DNA: TGTGCCAGCAGTATGCCGGACAGGGCTTTT. This encodes CASSMPDRAF.

This rearrangement joins TRBV7-8 to TRBJ1-2; 8 nucleotides match TRBD1. V was clipped by 3 bases and J by 6 bases; unmatched bases: 6. Germline V gene data show CDR1 as SGHVS and CDR2 as FQNEAQ. CDR3 length: 14 amino acids. CDR3 amino acids: CASSLGQALNGYTF. CDR3 nucleotides: TGTGCCAGCAGCTTGGGACAGGCGCTCAATGGCTACACCTTC.

The chain carries TRBV9 and TRBJ2-5; D might be TRBD2 (6 bases). The CDR3 spans 16 residues. Per germline, CDR1 SGDLS and CDR2 YYNGEE. The V and J ends lost 0 bases and 4 bases respectively, with 16 bases between them. Here the CDR3 DNA reads TGTGCCAGCAGCGTAGGGGTTGGGGGGAAGGGAGAGACCCAGTACTTC. It is translated as CASSVGVGGKGETQYF.

The rearrangement uses TRBV7-9 and TRBJ2-5, with 11 positions matching TRBD1. V trimming: 0 bases; J trimming: 5 bases; junction bases outside the gene matches: 2. CDR3 size: 15 residues. CDR1 and CDR2 (germline): SEHNR, FQNEAQ (reference sequence). In DNA, the CDR3 is TGTGCCAGCAGCTTAGCCGGACAGGGGGCGGAGACCCAGTACTTC. Translation gives CASSLAGQGAETQYF.

The gene calls are TRBV4-1 and TRBJ2-7; 9 nucleotides agree with TRBD2. Trimming removed 4 bases from V and 3 bases from J; junction bases left unmatched: 7. Germline V gene sequence: CDR1 MGHRA, CDR2 YSYEKL. This CDR3 is built from 15 residues. CDR3 region: CASSPSSGEYYEQYF. The CDR3, as DNA: TGCGCCAGCAGCCCCTCTAGCGGGGAATACTACGAGCAGTACTTC.

V is TRBV9 and J is TRBJ2-3; D is perhaps TRBD2 (5 bases). V lost 0 bases, J lost 3 bases, and 8 bases lay in between. Germline-derived CDR1 and CDR2 are SGDLS and YYNGEE. The CDR3 has 14 amino acids. The CDR3 loop reads CASSVARVTDTQYF. The CDR3 coding sequence is TGTGCCAGCAGCGTAGCGCGGGTAACAGATACGCAGTATTTT.

The rearrangement joins TRBV5-8 to TRBJ2-5; 9 bases agree with TRBD2. Per the germline V gene, CDR1 is SGHTS and CDR2 is YDEGEE. This CDR3 spans 14 amino acids. V was pared by 4 bases and J by 4 bases, with 5 bases of the junction left unmatched. The CDR3 DNA is TGTGCCAGCAGCCTAGGACTAGCGAGAGAGACCCAGTACTTC. This translates into CASSLGLARETQYF.

The chain is built from TRBV4-3 and TRBJ2-2; D ambiguous. Trimming removed 2 bases at V and 1 base at J, with 8 bases between. CDR3 length: 15 residues. Looked up from germline, CDR1 is LGHNA and CDR2 is YSLEER. The CDR3 loop is CASSQWSENTGELFF. The CDR3 nucleotides are TGCGCCAGCAGCCAATGGTCAGAGAACACCGGGGAGCTGTTTTTT.

The rearrangement joins TRBV4-3 to TRBJ2-6, with D perhaps matching TRBD2 (7 bases). V was cut by 1 base and J by 3 bases, with 16 bases left in between. Germline lookup yields CDR1 LGHNA and CDR2 YSLEER. CDR3 length: 18 residues. This chain's CDR3 is CASSQGAGAVGGANVLTF. The DNA of the CDR3 is TGCGCCAGCAGCCAAGGGGCGGGGGCGGTGGGTGGGGCCAACGTCCTGACTTTC.

The chain links TRBV2 to TRBJ2-7; 8 nucleotides match TRBD1. The CDR3 contains 12 residues. Unmatched junction bases numbered 2, after V lost 6 bases and J lost 4 bases. Germline V lookup: CDR1 SNHLY, CDR2 FYNNEI. The DNA for the CDR3 is TGTGCCAGCAGACAGGGGGGTTACGAGCAGTACTTC. It yields the protein CASRQGGYEQYF. The full variable domain, rest sourced from reference TRBV2 and TRBJ2-7, is EPEVTQTPSHQVTQMGQEVILRCVPISNHLYFYWYRQILGQKVEFLVSFYNNEISEKSEIFDDQFSVERPDGSNFTLKIRSTKLEDSAMYFCASRQGGYEQYFGPGTRLTVT.

V gene TRBV7-8 combines with J gene TRBJ1-5; D perhaps matches TRBD1 (6 bases). The CDR3 length is 16 residues. Germline V gene lookup returns CDR1 SGHVS and CDR2 FQNEAQ. V lost 8 bases, J lost 0 bases, and 17 bases lay in between. The CDR3 DNA is TGTGCCAGCGCCCTCGGACAGACGTATAGCAATCAGCCCCAGCATTTT. Protein product: CASALGQTYSNQPQHF.

The V and J genes are TRBV19 and TRBJ1-5; the D gene is possibly TRBD1 (5 bases). Between the trimmed V and J ends, which lost 3 bases and 3 bases, there was a span of 15 bases. Germline V gives CDR1 LNHDA, CDR2 SQIVND (reference sequence). The CDR3 has 16 amino acids. Here the CDR3 reads CASSIQRGGSNQPQHF. The CDR3 DNA is TGTGCCAGTAGTATCCAACGGGGGGGATCCAATCAGCCCCAGCATTTT.